In its sample, the clone carrying this T cell receptor (beta chain) was seen a few times. Sequenced by immunoSEQ multiplex PCR; TCRdb stores in-frame clones only, minus some. This sample has about 9,300 clones, with more than 80% found just once. V gave up 2 bases and J gave up 2 bases, with 6 bases separating them. Germline loops: CDR1 SGHTA, CDR2 FQGNSA. This CDR3 region has 13 residues. The data belong to a study of T cell clonotyping in hematopoietic cell transplantation. The source material was PBMCs, sampled at the time of graft-versus-host disease after allogeneic stem cell transplant. The chain carries TRBV7-2 and TRBJ1-2; no firm D call. This receptor was taken from a male patient aged 55 to 69 who had an allogeneic stem cell transplant from an unrelated donor, so the T cells may come from the graft donor. Some clones in this sample may be carry-over from other donors' samples. For the CDR3, the DNA is TGTGCCAGCAGCTTAACGCAGAACTATGGCTACACCTTC. It translates to CASSLTQNYGYTF. Based on the CDR3 plus reference TRBV7-2 and TRBJ1-2, the full variable domain is GAGVSQSPSNKVTEKGKDVELRCDPISGHTALYWYRQSLGQGLEFLIYFQGNSAPDKSGLPSDRFSAERTGGSVSTLTIQRTQQEDSAVYLCASSLTQNYGYTFGSGTRLTVV.